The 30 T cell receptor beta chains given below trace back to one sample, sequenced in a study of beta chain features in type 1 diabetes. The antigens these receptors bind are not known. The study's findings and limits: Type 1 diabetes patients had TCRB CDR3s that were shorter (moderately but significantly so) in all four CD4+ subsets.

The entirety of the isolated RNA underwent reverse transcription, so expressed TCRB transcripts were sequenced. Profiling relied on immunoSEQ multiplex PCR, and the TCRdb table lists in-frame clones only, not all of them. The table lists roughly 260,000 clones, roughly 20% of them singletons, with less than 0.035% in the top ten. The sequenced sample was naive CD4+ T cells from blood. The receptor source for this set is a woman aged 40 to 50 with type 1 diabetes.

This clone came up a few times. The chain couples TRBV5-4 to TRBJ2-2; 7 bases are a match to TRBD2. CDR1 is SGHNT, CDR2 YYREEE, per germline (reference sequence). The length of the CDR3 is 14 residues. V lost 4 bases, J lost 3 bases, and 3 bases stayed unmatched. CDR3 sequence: CASSASGYTGELFF. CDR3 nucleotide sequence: TGTGCCAGCAGCGCTAGCGGATACACCGGGGAGCTGTTTTTT.

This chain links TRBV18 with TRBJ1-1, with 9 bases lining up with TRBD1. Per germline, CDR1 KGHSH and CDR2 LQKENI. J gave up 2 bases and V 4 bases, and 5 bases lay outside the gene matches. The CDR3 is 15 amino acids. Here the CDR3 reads CASSLTTGGNTEAFF. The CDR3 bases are TGTGCCAGCTCACTAACTACAGGGGGCAACACTGAAGCTTTCTTT.

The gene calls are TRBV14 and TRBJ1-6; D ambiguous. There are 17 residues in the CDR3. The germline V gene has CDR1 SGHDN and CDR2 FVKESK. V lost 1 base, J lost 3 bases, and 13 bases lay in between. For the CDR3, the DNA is TGTGCCAGCAGCCAAGTGCTCGGAGGCTTCTATAATTCACCCCTCCACTTT. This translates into CASSQVLGGFYNSPLHF.

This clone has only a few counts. This CDR3 reads CASSPGSGTYEQYF. The CDR3 DNA follows: TGTGCCAGCTCACCGGGAAGCGGTACCTACGAGCAGTACTTC. The V and J genes are TRBV18 and TRBJ2-7; TRBD2 is a possible D gene (5 bases). V was cut by 3 bases and J by 2 bases, with 11 bases left in between. Germline-derived CDR1 and CDR2 are KGHSH and LQKENI. The CDR3 has 14 residues.

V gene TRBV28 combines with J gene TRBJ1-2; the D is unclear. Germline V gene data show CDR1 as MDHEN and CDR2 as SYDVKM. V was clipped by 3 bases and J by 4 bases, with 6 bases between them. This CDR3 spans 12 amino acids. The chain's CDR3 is CASSFSRYGYTF. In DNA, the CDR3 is TGTGCCAGCAGTTTTTCTCGCTATGGCTACACCTTC.

The CDR3 nucleotides are TGTGCCAGCAGCCACGCGACTGAAGCTTTCTTT. Protein: CASSHATEAFF. The V and J genes are TRBV14 and TRBJ1-1; D gene ambiguous. Germline V gene data show CDR1 as SGHDN and CDR2 as FVKESK. This CDR3 contains 11 residues. Trimming shortened V by 3 bases and J by 5 bases, and 4 bases separated the two germline ends.

The CDR3 DNA sequence: TGTGCCATCAGTGAGGGAAGGGGTATACAGACCCAGTACTTC. It codes for CAISEGRGIQTQYF. The chain couples TRBV10-3 to TRBJ2-5; weak D call: TRBD1 (5 bases). Germline V gives CDR1 ENHRY, CDR2 SYGVKD. V lost 2 bases, J lost 6 bases, and 13 bases lay in between. The length of the CDR3 is 14 residues.

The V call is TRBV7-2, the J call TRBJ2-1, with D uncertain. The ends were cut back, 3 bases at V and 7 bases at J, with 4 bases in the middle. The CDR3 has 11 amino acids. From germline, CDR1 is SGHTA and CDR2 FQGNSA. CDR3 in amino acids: CASSFGNEQFF. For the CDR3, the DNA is TGTGCCAGCAGCTTCGGTAATGAGCAGTTCTTC.

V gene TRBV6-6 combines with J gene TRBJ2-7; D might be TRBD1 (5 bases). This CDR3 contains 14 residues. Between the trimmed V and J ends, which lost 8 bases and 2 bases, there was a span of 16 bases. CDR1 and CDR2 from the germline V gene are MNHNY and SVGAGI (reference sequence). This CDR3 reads CASAPTAGTYEQYF. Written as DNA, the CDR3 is TGTGCCAGCGCTCCGACCGCAGGGACCTACGAGCAGTACTTC.

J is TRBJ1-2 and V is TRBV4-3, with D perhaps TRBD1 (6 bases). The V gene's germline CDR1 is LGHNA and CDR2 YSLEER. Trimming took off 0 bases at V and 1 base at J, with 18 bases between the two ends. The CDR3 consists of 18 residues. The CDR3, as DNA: TGCGCCAGCAGCCAAGAAAATTCAGGGGTAAGGAGTAACTATGGCTACACCTTC. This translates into CASSQENSGVRSNYGYTF.

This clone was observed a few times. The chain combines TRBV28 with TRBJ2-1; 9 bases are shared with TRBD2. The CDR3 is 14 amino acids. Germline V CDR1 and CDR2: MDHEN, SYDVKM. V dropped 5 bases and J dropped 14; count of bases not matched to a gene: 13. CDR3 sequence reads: CASSHPTSGISEFF. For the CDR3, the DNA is TGTGCCAGCAGTCACCCGACTAGCGGCATATCGGAGTTCTTC.

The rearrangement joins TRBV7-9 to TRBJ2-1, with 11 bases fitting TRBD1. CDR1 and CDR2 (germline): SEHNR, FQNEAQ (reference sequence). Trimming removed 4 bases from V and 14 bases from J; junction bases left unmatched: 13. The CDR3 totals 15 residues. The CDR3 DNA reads TGTGCCAGCAGCTCCTTAGGACAGGGGGCGCAGGGGGAGTTCTTC. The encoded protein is CASSSLGQGAQGEFF.

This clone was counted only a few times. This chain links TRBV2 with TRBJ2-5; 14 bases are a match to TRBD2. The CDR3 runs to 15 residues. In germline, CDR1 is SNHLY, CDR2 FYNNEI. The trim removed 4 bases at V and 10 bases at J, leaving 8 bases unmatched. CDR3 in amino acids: CASSAVGTSGGIQYF. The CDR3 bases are TGTGCCAGCAGTGCAGTCGGGACTAGCGGGGGCATCCAGTACTTC.

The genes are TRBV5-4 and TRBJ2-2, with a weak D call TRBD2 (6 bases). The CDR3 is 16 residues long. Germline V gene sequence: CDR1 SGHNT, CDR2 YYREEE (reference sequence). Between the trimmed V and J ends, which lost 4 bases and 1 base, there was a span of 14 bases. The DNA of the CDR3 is TGTGCCAGCAGCCCCGCCGGGACTGGGAACACCGGGGAGCTGTTTTTT. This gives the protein CASSPAGTGNTGELFF.

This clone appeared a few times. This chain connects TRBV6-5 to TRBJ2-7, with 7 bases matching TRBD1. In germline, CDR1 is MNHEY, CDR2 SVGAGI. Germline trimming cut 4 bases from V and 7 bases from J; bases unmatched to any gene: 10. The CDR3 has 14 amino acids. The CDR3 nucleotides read TGTGCCAGCAGTTTAAACAGGGGTGCTGGAGAGCAGTACTTC. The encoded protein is CASSLNRGAGEQYF.

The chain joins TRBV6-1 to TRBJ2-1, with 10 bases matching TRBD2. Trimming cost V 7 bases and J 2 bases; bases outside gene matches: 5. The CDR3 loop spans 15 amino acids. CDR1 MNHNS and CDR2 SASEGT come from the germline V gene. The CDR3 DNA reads TGTGCCAGCACCCTTAGCGGGGGGCCCTACAATGAGCAGTTCTTC. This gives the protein CASTLSGGPYNEQFF.

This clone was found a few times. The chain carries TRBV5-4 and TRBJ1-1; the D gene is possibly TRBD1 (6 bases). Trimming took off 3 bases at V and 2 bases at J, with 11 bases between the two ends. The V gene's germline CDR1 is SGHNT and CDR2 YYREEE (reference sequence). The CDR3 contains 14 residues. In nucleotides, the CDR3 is TGTGCCAGCAGCTATGACAGGTTTAACACTGAAGCTTTCTTT. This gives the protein CASSYDRFNTEAFF.

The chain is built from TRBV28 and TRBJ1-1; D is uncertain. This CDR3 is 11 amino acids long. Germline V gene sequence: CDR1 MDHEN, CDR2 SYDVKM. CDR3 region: CGSFGNTEAFF. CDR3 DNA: TGTGGGAGCTTCGGGAACACTGAAGCTTTCTTT.

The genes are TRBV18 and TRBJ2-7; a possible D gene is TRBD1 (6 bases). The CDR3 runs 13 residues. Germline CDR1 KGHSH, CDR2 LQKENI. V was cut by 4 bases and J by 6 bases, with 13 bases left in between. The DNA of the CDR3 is TGTGCCAGCTCACAGAACAGGGAATCCGAGCAGTACTTC. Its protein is CASSQNRESEQYF. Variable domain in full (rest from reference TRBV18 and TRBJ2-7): NAGVMQNPRHLVRRRGQEARLRCSPMKGHSHVYWYRQLPEEGLKFMVYLQKENIIDESGMPKERFSAEFPKEGPSILRIQQVVRGDSAAYFCASSQNRESEQYFGPGTRLTVT.

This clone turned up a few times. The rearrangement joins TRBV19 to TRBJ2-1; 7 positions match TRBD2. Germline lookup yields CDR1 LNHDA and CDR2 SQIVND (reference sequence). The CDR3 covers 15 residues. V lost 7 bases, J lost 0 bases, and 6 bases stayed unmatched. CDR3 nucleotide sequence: TGTGCCAGTAACAGCGGGGATAGCTCCTACAATGAGCAGTTCTTC. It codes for CASNSGDSSYNEQFF.

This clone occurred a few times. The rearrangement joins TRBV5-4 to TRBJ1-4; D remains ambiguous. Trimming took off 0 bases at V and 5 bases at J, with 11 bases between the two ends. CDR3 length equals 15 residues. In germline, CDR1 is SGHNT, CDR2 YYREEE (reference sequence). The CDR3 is CASSLAQSENEKLFF. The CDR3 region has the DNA TGTGCCAGCAGCTTGGCCCAGTCGGAGAATGAAAAACTGTTTTTT.

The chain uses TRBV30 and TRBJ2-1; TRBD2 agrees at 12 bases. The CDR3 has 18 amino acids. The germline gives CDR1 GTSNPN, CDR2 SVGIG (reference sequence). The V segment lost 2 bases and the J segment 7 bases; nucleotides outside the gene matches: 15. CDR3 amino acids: CAWSRNLASGRARNEQFF. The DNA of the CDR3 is TGTGCCTGGAGTCGTAACCTCGCTAGCGGGAGGGCCCGAAATGAGCAGTTCTTC. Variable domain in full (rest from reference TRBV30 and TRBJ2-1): SQTIHQWPATLVQPVGSPLSLECTVEGTSNPNLYWYRQAAGRGLQLLFYSVGIGQISSEVPQNLSASRPQDRQFILSSKKLLLSDSGFYLCAWSRNLASGRARNEQFFGPGTRLTVL.

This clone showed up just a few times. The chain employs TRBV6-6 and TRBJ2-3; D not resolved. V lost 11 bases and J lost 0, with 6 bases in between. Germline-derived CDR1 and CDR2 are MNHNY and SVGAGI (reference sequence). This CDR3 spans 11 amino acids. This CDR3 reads CASGSTDTQYF. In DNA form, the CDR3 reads TGTGCCTCGGGTAGCACAGATACGCAGTATTTT.

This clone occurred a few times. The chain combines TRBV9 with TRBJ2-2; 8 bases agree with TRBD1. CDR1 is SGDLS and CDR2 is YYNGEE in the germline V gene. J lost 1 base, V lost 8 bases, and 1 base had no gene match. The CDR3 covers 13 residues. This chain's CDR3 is CASGQGNTGELFF. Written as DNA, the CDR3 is TGTGCCAGTGGACAGGGGAACACCGGGGAGCTGTTTTTT.

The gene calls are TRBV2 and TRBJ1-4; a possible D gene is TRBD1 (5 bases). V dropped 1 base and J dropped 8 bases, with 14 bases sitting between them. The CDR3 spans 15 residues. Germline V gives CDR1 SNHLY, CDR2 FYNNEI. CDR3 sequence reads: CASSEERGNYEKLFF. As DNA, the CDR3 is TGTGCCAGCAGTGAAGAAAGGGGTAATTACGAAAAACTGTTTTTT.

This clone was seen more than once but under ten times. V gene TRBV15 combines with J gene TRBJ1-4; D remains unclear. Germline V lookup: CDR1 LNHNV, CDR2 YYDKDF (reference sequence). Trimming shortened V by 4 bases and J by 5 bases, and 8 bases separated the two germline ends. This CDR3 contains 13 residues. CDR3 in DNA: TGTGCCACCAGCAACAGTCTAAATGAAAAACTGTTTTTT. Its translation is CATSNSLNEKLFF. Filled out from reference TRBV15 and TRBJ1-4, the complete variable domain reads DAMVIQNPRYQVTQFGKPVTLSCSQTLNHNVMYWYQQKSSQAPKLLFHYYDKDFNNEADTPDNFQSRRPNTSFCFLDIRSPGLGDTAMYLCATSNSLNEKLFFGSGTQLSVL.

CDR3 residues: CASSDSPTLMNTEAFF. The CDR3 DNA is TGTGCCAGCAGTGACTCACCCACCCTAATGAACACTGAAGCTTTCTTT. This chain links TRBV6-4 with TRBJ1-1; unclear D gene. Trimming took off 0 bases at V and 0 bases at J, with 11 bases between the two ends. CDR3 length: 16 amino acids. Germline V gene data show CDR1 as MRHNA and CDR2 as SNTAGT.

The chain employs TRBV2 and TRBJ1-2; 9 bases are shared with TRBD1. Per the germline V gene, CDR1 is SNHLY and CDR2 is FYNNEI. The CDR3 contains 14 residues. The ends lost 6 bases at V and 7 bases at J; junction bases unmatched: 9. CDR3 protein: CASRMDRDRAGYTF. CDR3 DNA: TGTGCCAGCAGAATGGACCGGGACAGGGCTGGCTACACCTTC.

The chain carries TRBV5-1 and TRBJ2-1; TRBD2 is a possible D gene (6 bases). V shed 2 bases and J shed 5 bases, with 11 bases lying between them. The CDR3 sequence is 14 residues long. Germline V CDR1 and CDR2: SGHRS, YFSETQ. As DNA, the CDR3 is TGCGCCAGCAGCTTAGGACTATCGGACAATGAGCAGTTCTTC. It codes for CASSLGLSDNEQFF.

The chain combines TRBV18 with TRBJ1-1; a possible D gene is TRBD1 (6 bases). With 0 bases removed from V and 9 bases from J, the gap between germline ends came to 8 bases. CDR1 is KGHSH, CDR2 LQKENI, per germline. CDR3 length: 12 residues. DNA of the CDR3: TGTGCCAGCTCACCACCGGACAGTAAAGCTTTCTTT. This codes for CASSPPDSKAFF.